This TCR beta chain was sequenced during a study of monozygotic twins with inflammatory bowel disease (dated 2019 in TCRdb). General notes on the study: The full study comprised around 28 monozygotic twin pairs: nine German pairs (four IBD-concordant, five IBD-discordant) and 19 IBD-discordant Danish pairs. The search for disease-associated traits relied mainly on comparing IBD patients with their genetically identical healthy co-twins within discordant pairs. Each individual had, on average, about 151 000 unique TCRalpha sequences and 181 000 unique TCRbeta sequences available for analysis. Study-wide conclusions, independent of this receptor: Repertoire similarity did not differ between concordant and discordant twins, which could be due to limited statistical power. The analysis was unable to tell different T cell subtypes apart. The results gave no support for a single strong signal or clonotype linked to IBD. TCRbeta repertoire diversity, by inverse Simpson index, was decreased in IBD patients compared with their healthy co-twins. Because patients were on differing immunosuppressive treatments, the repertoires may have picked up extra background noise and inter-individual variability. IBD patients shared fewer clonotypes with other individuals than healthy twins did, most markedly in patients showing signs of disease activity.

The CDR1 and CDR2 encoded by the germline V gene are LGHNA and YNFKEQ. The CDR3 runs 16 residues from the cysteine to the phenylalanine. This entry has no DNA. For this clonotype: Its antigen is still unknown.

From each donor, a roughly 2.7 ml peripheral blood sample was collected into PAXgene tubes and kept at -80 degrees C. Total RNA was isolated from whole blood with the PAXgene blood miRNA kit on an automated QIAcube, without T cell sorting. Deep TCRalpha and TCRbeta repertoire profiling with unique molecular barcoding was performed on peripheral blood of monozygotic twin pairs concordant or discordant for inflammatory bowel disease. Smoking habits were recorded for all twin pairs, and each individual was classified as a current, former or never smoker. The library relied on 5' RACE. The input for every TCR library was 3500 ng of total RNA. For each sample, cDNA synthesis with SMARTScribe reverse transcriptase was split into eight separate reactions. During cDNA synthesis, template switching introduced unique molecular identifiers that contained a 6-nucleotide sample barcode. Amplification of TCRalpha and TCRbeta cDNA involved two nested PCRs of 16 and 9 cycles, and each PCR was followed by bead purification. Before amplification, the cDNA was both treated with uracil DNA-glycosylase and purified with the QIAquick PCR purification kit. The second PCR added Illumina TruSeq-compatible adapters along with sample-specific barcodes. TapeStation and Qubit were used to check library quality and concentration, and 4.5 to 6.5 ng of each library was pooled. Sequencing of the pooled libraries was done on an Illumina HiSeq2500 single-index Rapid Run using custom sequencing primers and 2 x 100 bp reads. The authors' pipeline ran thus. PCR and sequencing errors were corrected by UMI-based consensus assembly using MiGEC version 1.2.6. MiXCR version 2.1.1 handled V(D)J alignment, clonotype assembly and CDR3 extraction. To normalise gene usage, clonotype sharing and MAIT/NKT TCR abundance, the analysis used the top 1000, 10 000 and 20 000 clonotypes per sample. Diversity was computed as the inverse Simpson index with the vegan R package after downsampling to 27 000 UMIs. Paired Mann-Whitney U tests were applied to discordant twin pairs, with Benjamini-Hochberg correction for multiple testing. TCRdb reprocessed the reads and lists each CDR3 protein sequence as a single entry, with no DNA. These V and J calls rely on TCRdb rather than the paper's analysis. This sample's table has entries for roughly 160,000 distinct CDR3 sequences. The leading ten clones occupy 2% to 2.5% of the sample.

Sequenced input: blood. The receptor was derived from a human donor with ulcerative colitis or Crohn's disease, or a healthy co-twin of an affected twin (not recorded which). The chain couples TRBV4-2 to TRBJ1-1. The CDR3 loop reads CASSQDVWGPGTEAFF.